What follows describes a single T cell receptor beta chain. This clone may be a read error of a much larger clone one base away. MiXCR, applied by TCRdb to the multiplex PCR reads, yields one record per CDR3 protein. The repertoire has fewer than 250,000 distinct CDR3 sequences, roughly 32% of them found once; the top ten carry 1.3% to 1.5%. Trimming took off 5 bases at V and 2 bases at J, with 11 bases between the two ends. CDR1 is SGHNT and CDR2 is YYREEE in the germline V gene (reference sequence). The CDR3 is made up of 15 amino acids. Axillary draining lymph nodes of breast cancer patients supplied the node samples. The sample belongs to a study of breast tumors, draining lymph nodes, adjacent tissues.

The receptor comes from a female donor with breast cancer. Some clones in this sample may be carry-over from other donors' samples. The rearrangement uses TRBV5-4 and TRBJ2-6; maybe TRBD2 (5 bases). Sequenced material: axillary lymph node tissue. This chain's CDR3 is CASSPRVAGANVLTF. CDR3 DNA: TGTGCCAGCAGTCCGAGGGTCGCTGGGGCCAACGTCCTGACTTTC.